Following are 15 T cell receptor beta chains from one sample sequenced in a study of low-dose radiotherapy and immunotherapy resistance in tumors. Time point reported: after trial treatment. Treatment in this sample: LDRT plus nivolumab, ipilimumab, low-dose cyclophosphamide and aspirin (RACIN trial). With TRAV- and TRBV-specific primers, first-strand cDNA was made, covering the alpha and beta chains. TCR amplification involved 20 PCR cycles with a constant-region primer and V-primer adapter. TCRdb itself ran the reads through MiXCR, one entry per CDR3 protein. Seen here are about 80,000 distinct CDR3 sequences, about a sixth observed once, and the top ten hold approximately 1.3%. This sample comprised PBMCs, obtained after low-dose radiotherapy plus immunotherapy. The source is a male donor with prostate cancer.

This chain connects TRBV5-1 to TRBJ2-1; 10 bases are a match to TRBD2. CDR3 length: 14 residues. Trimming at V came to 4 bases and at J to 7 bases, leaving 5 bases not matched to a gene. Germline lookup yields CDR1 SGHRS and CDR2 YFSETQ. The CDR3 here is CASSPLAGANEQFF. The CDR3 DNA reads as TGCGCCAGCAGCCCCCTAGCGGGGGCAAATGAGCAGTTCTTC.

This clonotype has ten or more counts. This chain joins TRBV18 and TRBJ2-3; maybe TRBD2 (6 bases). CDR3 length: 16 residues. Germline V gene lookup returns CDR1 KGHSH and CDR2 LQKENI. Trimming cost V 0 bases and J 4 bases, with 14 bases left between them. CDR3 amino acids: CASSPPPGEAADTQYF. CDR3 DNA sequence: TGTGCCAGCTCACCACCTCCGGGAGAGGCGGCAGATACGCAGTATTTT.

This clonotype was observed many times. V is TRBV6-6 and J is TRBJ1-4, with 10 bases identical to TRBD1. Germline values: CDR1 MNHNY, CDR2 SVGAGI (reference sequence). The CDR3 contains 13 residues. V lost 8 bases, J lost 4 bases, and 1 base stayed unmatched. The CDR3 bases are TGTGCCAGCGGGACAGGGGTTAATGAAAAACTGTTTTTT. Protein sequence: CASGTGVNEKLFF.

About this clonotype itself: A far larger clone is a single base away, which makes a read error likely. The chain carries TRBV6-6 and TRBJ2-1, with D possibly matching TRBD1 (6 bases). The CDR3 is made up of 13 amino acids. Germline CDR1 MNHNY, CDR2 SVGAGI (reference sequence). V was clipped by 6 bases and J by 10 bases, with 16 bases between them. For the CDR3, the DNA is TGTGCCAGCAGGGACAGTGCTAGCTACGAGCAGTTCTTC. Its translation is CASRDSASYEQFF.

On this clonotype itself: It is likely a read error: a sequence one base away is far more abundant. This chain uses TRBV4-3 with TRBJ2-5; TRBD2 matches 10 bases. V was clipped by 3 bases and J by 11 bases; unmatched bases: 15. CDR1 and CDR2 (germline): LGHNA, YSLEER. This CDR3 is built from 16 residues. This chain's CDR3 is CASSHRHLAGVNEQYF. CDR3 DNA: TGCGCCAGCAGCCACCGACACCTAGCGGGAGTAAATGAGCAGTACTTC.

V is TRBV6-2 or TRBV6-3 and J is TRBJ1-6, with D unresolved. CDR3 size: 16 residues. In germline, CDR1 is MNHEY, CDR2 SVGEGT. Deletions cut 6 bases from V and 4 bases from J, with 16 bases between. CDR3 amino acids: CASRSGPNRYNSPLHF. CDR3 coding DNA: TGTGCCAGCAGATCCGGACCTAACCGTTATAATTCACCCCTCCACTTT.

This clonotype was found many times. The chain employs TRBV28 and TRBJ2-4; 7 bases map to TRBD2. The CDR3 totals 14 residues. V was clipped by 7 bases and J by 1 base; unmatched bases: 4. Germline CDR1 MDHEN, CDR2 SYDVKM. The CDR3 protein is CASIGGVAKNIQYF. Written as DNA, the CDR3 is TGTGCCAGCATTGGGGGGGTCGCCAAAAACATTCAGTACTTC.

Many counts were recorded for this clonotype. This rearrangement joins TRBV19 to TRBJ2-7, with 11 nucleotides matching TRBD2. This CDR3 region has 14 residues. In germline, CDR1 is LNHDA, CDR2 SQIVND (reference sequence). With V trimmed by 9 bases and J by 8 bases, 12 bases remained unmatched. The CDR3 DNA is TGTGCCAGCGCCCCCACTAGCGGGAGTAATCAGCAGTACTTC. Amino acid sequence: CASAPTSGSNQQYF.

The CDR3 sequence is CASSPSGYRPLHF. The CDR3 nucleotides are TGTGCCAGCAGCCCCTCTGGGTATCGGCCCCTCCACTTT. J is TRBJ1-6 and V is TRBV13; D is unclear. V shed 5 bases and J shed 13 bases, with 15 bases lying between them. Looked up from germline, CDR1 is PRHDT and CDR2 is FYEKMQ (reference sequence). The CDR3 is made up of 13 amino acids.

Comment on this clonotype: This is likely an artifact of a read error, given a far larger clone one base away. This rearrangement joins TRBV6-6 to TRBJ2-7; D gene uncertain. Trimming took 5 bases from V and 7 from J, leaving 15 bases between them. This CDR3 has 13 residues. Germline V gene sequence: CDR1 MNHNY, CDR2 SVGAGI (reference sequence). CDR3 sequence reads: CASSEFFYNEQYF. The CDR3 bases are TGTGCCAGCAGTGAATTCTTCTACAATGAGCAGTACTTC.

This clonotype was recorded at least ten times. The chain joins TRBV7-9 to TRBJ2-3, with 10 bases lining up with TRBD2. Losses at the gene ends were 0 bases for V and 3 bases for J; bases not matched to a gene: 3. The germline gives CDR1 SEHNR, CDR2 FQNEAQ (reference sequence). This CDR3 region has 16 residues. CDR3 DNA: TGTGCCAGCAGCTTAGCGCTAGCGGGAGTGACAGATACGCAGTATTTT. Translation: CASSLALAGVTDTQYF. Full variable domain (rest looked up from reference TRBV7-9 and TRBJ2-3): DTGVSQNPRHKITKRGQNVTFRCDPISEHNRLYWYRQTLGQGPEFLTYFQNEAQLEKSRLLSDRFSAERPKGSFSTLEIQRTEQGDSAMYLCASSLALAGVTDTQYFGPGTRLTVL.

This clonotype has at least ten counts. The chain has TRBV20-1 and TRBJ2-7; D is ambiguous. This CDR3 is built from 13 residues. The ends were cut back, 3 bases at V and 3 bases at J, with 12 bases in the middle. Looked up from germline, CDR1 is DFQATT and CDR2 is SNEGSKA (reference sequence). CDR3 region: CSASRGVDYEQYF. For the CDR3, the DNA is TGCAGTGCTAGCCGTGGGGTGGACTACGAGCAGTACTTC.

This clonotype was seen at least ten times. The chain carries TRBV30 and TRBJ2-7; D call uncertain. The CDR3 loop spans 15 amino acids. The V gene lost 3 bases and the J gene lost 3 bases, with 18 bases spanning the gap. Germline-derived CDR1 and CDR2 are GTSNPN and SVGIG (reference sequence). The CDR3 loop is CAWSRMDPSSYEQYF. The CDR3 DNA sequence: TGTGCCTGGAGCCGAATGGACCCCTCAAGCTACGAGCAGTACTTC.

This clonotype has at least ten counts. The chain has TRBV12-3 or TRBV12-4 and TRBJ2-1; D might be TRBD2 (6 bases). Between the trimmed V and J ends, which lost 0 bases and 3 bases, there was a span of 9 bases. The CDR3 runs to 15 residues. CDR3 DNA sequence: TGTGCCAGCAGTTTAGCGGGAGGTTTCTACAATGAGCAGTTCTTC. As protein: CASSLAGGFYNEQFF.

This clonotype was seen at least ten times. The chain is built from TRBV29-1 and TRBJ1-5; TRBD1 agrees at 9 bases. From germline, CDR1 is SQVTM and CDR2 ANQGSEA. CDR3 length: 15 residues. The V segment lost 6 bases and the J segment 1 base; nucleotides outside the gene matches: 7. The CDR3 region is CSVQTGTGSNQPQHF. The CDR3 nucleotides are TGCAGCGTCCAAACCGGGACAGGGAGCAATCAGCCCCAGCATTTT.